This TCR beta chain was sequenced in a study of T cells in Graves' hyperthyroidism and ophthalmopathy. Amplification of TCR beta CDR3 regions was performed using RNA transcripts as template. A first-round RT-PCR of the TCR CDR3 used the HTBI primer set. One entry per CDR3 protein results from TCRdb running MiXCR on the multiplex PCR reads. The data show approximately 330,000 distinct CDR3 sequences, over 15% seen once. Fresh peripheral blood, about 9.6 ml, yielded the PBMCs. The TCR comes from a woman between 45 and 60 years old with Graves' hyperthyroidism. The sequenced sample was blood.

The CDR3, as DNA: TGCAGTACCGCGGGAAGAAACATTCAGTACTTC. This gives the protein CSTAGRNIQYF. The chain carries TRBV20-1 and TRBJ2-4, with D tentatively TRBD2 (6 bases). Germline loops: CDR1 DFQATT, CDR2 SNEGSKA (reference sequence). V lost 8 bases and J lost 6, with 11 bases in between. The CDR3 runs 11 residues.